This T cell receptor beta chain was profiled in a study of tumor-infiltrating lymphocytes in primary liver carcinoma. Regarding this clonotype: Relative to the germline gene, one junction end is altered; a read error may explain this.

Germline V gives CDR1 SGHAT, CDR2 FQNNGV. The length of the CDR3 is 15 residues. A constant-region primer primed TCR beta cDNA synthesis from about 0.45 ug of total RNA. It was through three nested multiplex PCR rounds of slightly modified ARM-PCR that TCR beta libraries arose. For roughly 11 cycles apiece, the opening two PCR rounds ran with TRBV1-TRBV30 forward primers and a C-beta reverse primer. Via MiXCR, TCRdb re-called the multiplex PCR reads, giving one row per CDR3 protein. Among about 64,000 distinct CDR3 sequences listed, about 71% were seen once. Without any cell sorting, about 19-31 mg of bulk tissue yielded co-extracted RNA and DNA. The cohort consisted of patients whose primary liver carcinoma was surgically resected. These patients lived with chronic HBV infection and had never been treated. All of the tumor samples contained over 75% viable tumor cells.

The sequencing sample was made of liver tumor tissue from sampling region 4. Regarding subset: tumor region T4, right-lateral pole. The receptor was isolated from a man aged 35 to 55 with primary liver carcinoma and hepatitis B virus infection. This chain links TRBV11-2 with TRBJ2-3; 8 bases are shared with TRBD2. The CDR3 protein is CASSEAGVRTDTQYF. The CDR3 nucleotides read TGTGCCAGTAGCGAAGCGGGGGTCAGAACAGATACGCAATATTTT.